This T cell receptor (beta chain) was profiled in a study of T cell responses to AZD1222 COVID-19 vaccine. With respect to this clone: What it binds is not known.

Germline loops: CDR1 SGHTS, CDR2 YDEGEE. J was trimmed by 11 bases and V by 4 bases; bases with no gene match: 15. This CDR3 has 15 residues. Here immunoSEQ multiplex PCR was the method, and the copy in TCRdb shows in-frame clones only, minus some. The sample comprises 150,000 or so clones, about 93% of which are singletons, and about 3% rests with the top ten. Notes on the study in general: Mostly white British, mostly female donors; authors suggested clonal diversity may be underestimated. Researchers took repertoire samples only after the peak T cell response had come.

V gene TRBV5-8 combines with J gene TRBJ1-5, with 7 bases lining up with TRBD1. This TCR derives from an adult in good health. Sequenced here: peripheral blood, sampled on day 0 of MenACWY control vaccination. The CDR3 region has the DNA TGTGCCAGCAGCCGCGAGGGGACAGTAGCCGTGGCCCAGCATTTT. Amino acid sequence: CASSREGTVAVAQHF.